Below, 29 T cell receptor beta chains from the same sample are listed, as sequenced in a study of blood T cell repertoires in COVID-19. Repertoires were generated with immunoSEQ multiplex PCR, while TCRdb's copy carries only in-frame clones and drops some. The data hold approximately 210,000 clones, with roughly four fifths observed a single time. Material for sequencing was peripheral blood. These receptors were taken from a woman over 75 with COVID-19, enrolled during active disease.

This clone has more than one count but fewer than ten. This CDR3 reads CASSARGSGTEAFF. The CDR3 bases are TGTGCCAGCAGCGCACGGGGGAGCGGCACTGAAGCTTTCTTT. The rearrangement uses TRBV7-9 and TRBJ1-1, with D maybe TRBD1 (5 bases). This CDR3 comprises 14 residues. V lost 5 bases and J lost 4, with 14 bases in between. Germline V CDR1 and CDR2: SEHNR, FQNEAQ (reference sequence).

The sample holds one count of this clone. The V and J genes are TRBV6-5 and TRBJ1-2, with D possibly matching TRBD1 (6 bases). The germline gives CDR1 MNHEY, CDR2 SVGAGI. The CDR3 spans 13 residues. V was clipped by 6 bases and J by 8 bases, with 16 bases between them. This CDR3 reads CASSQGGRDGYTF. CDR3 nucleotide sequence: TGTGCCAGCAGCCAAGGGGGGAGGGACGGCTACACCTTC.

This chain joins TRBV5-4 and TRBJ2-1; 7 bases agree with TRBD2. The CDR3 has 15 residues. Unmatched junction bases numbered 7, after V lost 0 bases and J lost 7 bases. Germline lookup yields CDR1 SGHNT and CDR2 YYREEE (reference sequence). In nucleotides, the CDR3 is TGTGCCAGCAGCTTGGCTGGGAGGGCCGGAAATGAGCAGTTCTTC. Residues: CASSLAGRAGNEQFF. Supplemented by reference TRBV5-4 and TRBJ2-1, the full variable domain reads ETGVTQSPTHLIKTRGQQVTLRCSSQSGHNTVSWYQQALGQGPQFIFQYYREEENGRGNFPPRFSGLQFPNYSSELNVNALELDDSALYLCASSLAGRAGNEQFFGPGTRLTVL.

There are a few counts of this clone. The rearrangement links TRBV2 to TRBJ1-6; the match to TRBD1 covers 10 bases. The V gene end was trimmed by 3 bases and the J gene end by 14 bases; junction bases not matched to a gene: 4. The germline gives CDR1 SNHLY, CDR2 FYNNEI. The length of the CDR3 is 13 residues. DNA of the CDR3: TGTGCCAGCAGTGATGGGGACAGGGGAGCCCTCCACTTT. Protein product: CASSDGDRGALHF. The full variable domain, its missing parts supplied by reference TRBV2 and TRBJ1-6, is EPEVTQTPSHQVTQMGQEVILRCVPISNHLYFYWYRQILGQKVEFLVSFYNNEISEKSEIFDDQFSVERPDGSNFTLKIRSTKLEDSAMYFCASSDGDRGALHFGNGTRLTVT.

The rearrangement joins TRBV29-1 to TRBJ1-2, with 9 bases lining up with TRBD1. Per the germline V gene, CDR1 is SQVTM and CDR2 is ANQGSEA. V shed 7 bases and J 7 bases; nucleotides not matched to a gene: 10. The CDR3 is 13 residues long. The CDR3 bases are TGCAGCGCTGCACAGGGGGCGCAGGCTGGCTACACCTTC. Its protein is CSAAQGAQAGYTF.

The chain employs TRBV7-8 and TRBJ2-7, with TRBD2 as a possible D gene (5 bases). V lost 5 bases and J lost 2, with 10 bases in between. This CDR3 has 13 amino acids. Germline values: CDR1 SGHVS, CDR2 FQNEAQ. CDR3 protein: CASSLGETYEQYF. In nucleotides, the CDR3 is TGTGCCAGCAGCCTCGGGGAGACCTACGAGCAGTACTTC.

The rearrangement links TRBV10-2 to TRBJ1-4; D ambiguous. The germline V gene has CDR1 WSHSY and CDR2 SAAADI. There are 14 residues in the CDR3. V shed 6 bases and J shed 6 bases, with 14 bases lying between them. This chain's CDR3 is CASRPISGDEKLFF. The DNA for the CDR3 is TGCGCCAGCAGACCCATTTCGGGAGATGAAAAACTGTTTTTT.

V is TRBV18 and J is TRBJ2-7; D is uncertain. In germline, CDR1 is KGHSH, CDR2 LQKENI. Trimming stripped 0 bases from V and 3 bases from J, with 9 bases between. The CDR3 is 14 amino acids. The CDR3 protein is CASSPPSGGYEQYF. DNA for the CDR3: TGTGCCAGCTCACCACCTTCCGGCGGCTACGAGCAGTACTTC.

The genes are TRBV7-3 and TRBJ1-1, with TRBD1 matching over 8 bases. Trimming removed 6 bases from V and 2 bases from J; junction bases left unmatched: 5. The V gene's germline CDR1 is SGHTA and CDR2 FQGTGA. The CDR3 is 14 amino acids. DNA of the CDR3: TGTGCCAGCAGGGACGGACAGGGTAACACTGAAGCTTTCTTT. Residues: CASRDGQGNTEAFF.

The chain combines TRBV5-1 with TRBJ1-4; TRBD1 is a possible D gene (5 bases). This CDR3 is 14 amino acids long. V was cut by 4 bases and J by 8 bases, with 15 bases left in between. CDR1 is SGHRS and CDR2 is YFSETQ in the germline V gene. CDR3 sequence: CASSVERGEEKLFF. The CDR3 DNA reads as TGCGCCAGCAGCGTGGAGCGGGGGGAAGAAAAACTGTTTTTT.

J is TRBJ1-6 and V is TRBV11-1; 7 positions match TRBD1. With V trimmed by 5 bases and J by 10 bases, 8 bases remained unmatched. The CDR3 is made up of 14 amino acids. Germline-derived CDR1 and CDR2 are SGHAT and FQDESV (reference sequence). DNA of the CDR3: TGTGCCAGCAGCCGTCAGGGGGTTGGCTCACCCCTCCACTTT. It yields the protein CASSRQGVGSPLHF.

The rearrangement uses TRBV7-3 and TRBJ1-2; TRBD1 is a possible D gene (5 bases). V was clipped by 0 bases and J by 2 bases, with 10 bases between them. The CDR3 totals 15 residues. Germline CDR1 is SGHTA and CDR2 is FQGTGA. The CDR3 DNA reads TGTGCCAGCAGCTTAACGGCCCAGGGAAACTATGGCTACACCTTC. Protein product: CASSLTAQGNYGYTF. The entire variable domain, with the rest obtained from reference TRBV7-3 and TRBJ1-2, is as follows: GAGVSQTPSNKVTEKGKYVELRCDPISGHTALYWYRQSLGQGPEFLIYFQGTGAADDSGLPNDRFFAVRPEGSVSTLKIQRTERGDSAVYLCASSLTAQGNYGYTFGSGTRLTVV.

V gene TRBV15 combines with J gene TRBJ2-1, with 13 nucleotides matching TRBD2. Trimming cost V 5 bases and J 1 base; bases outside gene matches: 8. The CDR3 has 18 amino acids. In germline, CDR1 is LNHNV, CDR2 YYDKDF (reference sequence). The CDR3 loop is CATSRRTSGRESYNEQFF. In DNA, the CDR3 is TGTGCCACCAGCCGGAGGACTAGCGGGAGAGAGTCCTACAATGAGCAGTTCTTC.

The rearrangement uses TRBV15 and TRBJ1-2; 8 bases map to TRBD1. CDR3 length: 14 residues. Germline trimming cut 3 bases from V and 8 bases from J; bases unmatched to any gene: 8. Germline-derived CDR1 and CDR2 are LNHNV and YYDKDF (reference sequence). The CDR3 nucleotides read TGTGCCACCAGCAGGGACAGGGAAATGCGAGGCTACACCTTC. Translating gives CATSRDREMRGYTF.

V gene TRBV13 combines with J gene TRBJ1-1, with 7 bases lining up with TRBD1. J was trimmed by 10 bases and V by 4 bases; bases with no gene match: 9. This CDR3 has 13 amino acids. CDR1 is PRHDT, CDR2 FYEKMQ, per germline (reference sequence). The CDR3 coding sequence is TGTGCCAGCAGCTCCAGGACAGGCGGGTTAGCTTTCTTT. As protein: CASSSRTGGLAFF.

The chain has TRBV2 and TRBJ2-2; D is uncertain. The V end was cut by 4 bases, the J end by 2 bases, with 5 bases between. Germline V gene data show CDR1 as SNHLY and CDR2 as FYNNEI. The CDR3 is 13 residues long. The CDR3 nucleotides read TGTGCCAGCAGTGGCGATAACACCGGGGAGCTGTTTTTT. Protein: CASSGDNTGELFF.

The chain recombines TRBV28 with TRBJ2-7, with 9 bases fitting TRBD2. The CDR3 runs to 16 residues. The germline CDR1 and CDR2 sequences are MDHEN and SYDVKM. Germline trimming cut 3 bases from V and 5 bases from J; bases unmatched to any gene: 11. The CDR3: CASSFSGGGGLNEQYF. Here the CDR3 DNA reads TGTGCCAGCAGTTTCTCCGGCGGGGGGGGGCTCAACGAGCAGTACTTC.

The V call is TRBV2, the J call TRBJ2-1; 9 positions match TRBD2. The CDR3 length is 15 residues. J was trimmed by 6 bases and V by 4 bases; bases with no gene match: 7. The germline V gene encodes CDR1 SNHLY and CDR2 FYNNEI. This CDR3 is CASSASGRRFNEQFF. CDR3 nucleotide sequence: TGTGCCAGCAGTGCAAGCGGGAGGCGGTTCAATGAGCAGTTCTTC.

Ten or more counts support this clone. The chain has TRBV29-1 and TRBJ1-1; maybe TRBD1 (5 bases). V was shortened by 6 bases and J by 6 bases, with 23 bases between the two germline ends. Germline CDR1 and CDR2: SQVTM and ANQGSEA. The CDR3 sequence is 15 residues long. The CDR3 loop is CSVTAQGGKNAEAFF. As DNA, the CDR3 is TGCAGCGTCACCGCCCAGGGAGGGAAAAACGCTGAAGCTTTCTTT. The whole variable domain, remainder taken from reference TRBV29-1 and TRBJ1-1, is SAVISQKPSRDICQRGTSLTIQCQVDSQVTMMFWYRQQPGQSLTLIATANQGSEATYESGFVIDKFPISRPNLTFSTLTVSNMSPEDSSIYLCSVTAQGGKNAEAFFGQGTRLTVV.

V gene TRBV7-9 combines with J gene TRBJ2-7, with D hard to call. Germline CDR1 reads SEHNR; CDR2 reads FQNEAQ (reference sequence). V lost 3 bases and J lost 2, with 8 bases in between. CDR3 size: 13 residues. The CDR3 bases are TGTGCCAGCAGCTTTCCCTCTCCCTACGAGCAGTACTTC. It translates to CASSFPSPYEQYF.

The genes are TRBV28 and TRBJ2-7; no reliable D call. The CDR3 loop spans 13 amino acids. CDR1 MDHEN and CDR2 SYDVKM come from the germline V gene. V shed 2 bases and J shed 1 base, with 6 bases lying between them. Written as DNA, the CDR3 is TGTGCCAGCAGTTTACAGAGGTCCTACGAGCAGTACTTC. Its translation is CASSLQRSYEQYF.

The chain joins TRBV21-1 to TRBJ2-1; the DNA was not used to check the table's D call, TRBD2. TRBV21-1 is a pseudogene. This CDR3 comprises 16 residues. The CDR3 bases are TGTGCCAGCGCGCCCTTCCTAGCGGGGGGCTACAATGAGCAGTTCTTC. It is translated as CASAPFLAGGYNEQFF.

This clone was detected once. The chain recombines TRBV27 with TRBJ1-6, with D possibly TRBD1 on 5 matching bases. V was clipped by 6 bases and J by 9 bases, with 18 bases between them. The germline CDR1 and CDR2 sequences are MNHEY and SMNVEV (reference sequence). The CDR3 runs to 15 residues. The CDR3 DNA reads TGTGCCAGCAGGCCCTTGGTGGGGCTGAGTTCACCCCTCCACTTT. Translated: CASRPLVGLSSPLHF.

V is TRBV4-2 and J is TRBJ2-1; TRBD2 aligns across 8 bases. Per the germline V gene, CDR1 is LGHNA and CDR2 is YNFKEQ. The trim removed 0 bases at V and 9 bases at J, leaving 7 bases unmatched. CDR3 length: 15 amino acids. The CDR3 coding sequence is TGTGCCAGCAGCCAAGAATTAGCGGGACGGTCTGAGCAGTTCTTC. This sequence encodes CASSQELAGRSEQFF.

Comments on this clone: The junction differs from germline at one of its ends, possibly a read error. The chain is built from TRBV28 and TRBJ1-4; no clear D. Germline V gene data show CDR1 as MDHEN and CDR2 as SYDVKM. The CDR3 has 12 residues. The CDR3 sequence is CASSSRLASNVF. CDR3 nucleotide sequence: TGTGCCAGCAGTTCGCGGCTTGCGTCGAACGTTTTT. Variable domain in full (rest from reference TRBV28 and TRBJ1-4): DVKVTQSSRYLVKRTGEKVFLECVQDMDHENMFWYRQDPGLGLRLIYFSYDVKMKEKGDIPEGYSVSREKKERFSLILESASTNQTSMYLCASSSRLASNVFGSGTQLSVL.

The V call is TRBV6-6, the J call TRBJ2-1; tentative D call: TRBD1 (7 bases). Per germline, CDR1 MNHNY and CDR2 SVGAGI (reference sequence). V gave up 7 bases and J gave up 15 bases, with 19 bases separating them. The CDR3 sequence is 12 residues long. CDR3 sequence reads: CASKGGPGQAFF. CDR3 nucleotides: TGTGCCAGCAAGGGGGGTCCCGGACAGGCGTTCTTC.

This chain links TRBV19 with TRBJ2-2; weak D call: TRBD2 (6 bases). V was pared by 3 bases and J by 3 bases, with 8 bases between. This CDR3 has 14 residues. Germline CDR1 is LNHDA and CDR2 is SQIVND (reference sequence). The DNA for the CDR3 is TGTGCCAGTAGTATGGGGGGATACACCGGGGAGCTGTTTTTT. Protein: CASSMGGYTGELFF.

As DNA, the CDR3 is TGTGCCAGCACTCTCACACAGTCAACCCCGAACACTGAAGCTTTCTTT. Its translation is CASTLTQSTPNTEAFF. The rearrangement uses TRBV11-2 and TRBJ1-1; D gene unclear. The CDR3 loop spans 16 amino acids. Germline V lookup: CDR1 SGHAT, CDR2 FQNNGV. Deletions cut 7 bases from V and 1 base from J, with 19 bases between.

The rearrangement uses TRBV5-4 and TRBJ2-1, with D perhaps matching TRBD1 (5 bases). Germline values: CDR1 SGHNT, CDR2 YYREEE (reference sequence). There are 16 residues in the CDR3. V lost 3 bases and J 2 bases, leaving 15 bases between the germline ends. Here the CDR3 reads CASSYSGASPYNEQFF. The CDR3 DNA is TGTGCCAGCAGCTACTCTGGGGCCAGCCCCTACAATGAGCAGTTCTTC.